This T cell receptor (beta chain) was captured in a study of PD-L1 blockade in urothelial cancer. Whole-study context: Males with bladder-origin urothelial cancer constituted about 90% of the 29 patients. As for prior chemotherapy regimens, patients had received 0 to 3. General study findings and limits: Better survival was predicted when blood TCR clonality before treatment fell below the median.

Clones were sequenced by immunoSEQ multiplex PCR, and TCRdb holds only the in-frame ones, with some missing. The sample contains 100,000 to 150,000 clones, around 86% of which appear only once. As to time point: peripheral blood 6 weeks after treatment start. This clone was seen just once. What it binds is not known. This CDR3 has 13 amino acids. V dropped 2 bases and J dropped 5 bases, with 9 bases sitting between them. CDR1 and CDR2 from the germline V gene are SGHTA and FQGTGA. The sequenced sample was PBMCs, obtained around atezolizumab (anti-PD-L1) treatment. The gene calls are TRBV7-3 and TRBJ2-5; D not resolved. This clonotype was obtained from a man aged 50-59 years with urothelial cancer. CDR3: CASSLGTRETQYF. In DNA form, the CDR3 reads TGTGCCAGCAGCTTAGGTACCAGGGAGACCCAGTACTTC. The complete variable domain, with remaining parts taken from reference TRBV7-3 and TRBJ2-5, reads GAGVSQTPSNKVTEKGKYVELRCDPISGHTALYWYRQSLGQGPEFLIYFQGTGAADDSGLPNDRFFAVRPEGSVSTLKIQRTERGDSAVYLCASSLGTRETQYFGPGTRLLVL.